This T cell receptor (beta chain) came from a study of T cell responses to AZD1222 COVID-19 vaccine. Some clones are missing from TCRdb's copy, which holds only in-frame ones; the method was immunoSEQ multiplex PCR. Seen here are roughly 150,000 clones, under 95% observed once, and the top ten hold over 7.5%. This CDR3 is 17 amino acids long. Trimming removed 2 bases from V and 4 bases from J, with 15 bases in between. Germline V lookup: CDR1 MNHEY, CDR2 SVGEGT. The V call is TRBV6-2 or TRBV6-3, the J call TRBJ1-6, with D hard to call. Sequencing used peripheral blood, obtained on day 0 of AZD1222 vaccination. This clonotype was sampled from an adult in good health. The CDR3 DNA reads as TGTGCCAGCAGTTACATGAGACCAGGAGAATATAATTCACCCCTCCACTTT. The encoded protein is CASSYMRPGEYNSPLHF.